This T cell receptor beta chain was sequenced for a study of blood T cell repertoires in COVID-19. Study summary: Sources were T cells, B-cell-depleted T cells, or PBMCs; the material itself was cDNA or gDNA.

The CDR3 extends over 14 amino acids. Germline loops: CDR1 MNHNS, CDR2 SASEGT. The V end was cut by 2 bases, the J end by 2 bases, with 9 bases between. Original processing methods: Estimates of nucleated cell counts were drawn from the amplification of reference gene primers. The protocol was immunoSEQ multiplex PCR, while the TCRdb copy is restricted to in-frame clones and leaves out a portion. The DNA was the basis for D and trimming; V, J and clone size are from that table. The profile shows some 400,000 clones, more than 70% of them singletons. Patients at the Seattle site were enrolled during active infection and followed longitudinally.

This chain joins TRBV6-1 and TRBJ2-5, with D unresolved. Sequencing was performed on peripheral blood. The sequence came from a woman in her 30s with COVID-19, enrolled during active disease. Here the CDR3 DNA reads TGTGCCAGCAGTGAACTATCCTTTCAAGAGACCCAGTACTTC. It yields the protein CASSELSFQETQYF.